Included here is one TCR beta chain sequence, with context. It is unclear where the CDR3 begins or ends on the DNA, so no DNA is shown, and the CDR3 is as TCRdb lists it. Inclusive of both ends, the CDR3 amounts to 16 amino acids. CDR1 is MRHNA, CDR2 SNTAGT, per germline. Sequenced by immunoSEQ multiplex PCR; TCRdb stores in-frame clones only, minus some. In the table there are around 250,000 clones, over 80% of which are singletons. These data originate in a study of blood T cell repertoires in COVID-19. This TCR was sampled from a woman in her 70s with COVID-19, enrolled during active disease. Sample: peripheral blood. The rearrangement uses TRBV6-4 and TRBJ2-5; TRBD1 is taken as the D call from the table, unchecked against the DNA. This chain's CDR3 is CASSTSGTGSEETQYF.